A single sample gave rise to the 7 T cell receptor beta chains below, sequenced in a study of T cell changes during pregnancy in multiple sclerosis. Assay: immunoSEQ multiplex PCR; the TCRdb copy retains only in-frame clones and omits some. The data contain 50,000 to 70,000 clones, roughly nine tenths of them seen just once; the ten biggest clones take up about 5.8%. Material: CD8+ T cells from peripheral blood mononuclear cells, obtained before pregnancy. These receptors were obtained from a female donor with multiple sclerosis, enrolled in a pregnancy study.

V is TRBV4-2 and J is TRBJ2-2; the match to TRBD2 covers 8 bases. J gave up 2 bases and V 4 bases, and 3 bases lay outside the gene matches. The CDR3 extends over 15 amino acids. CDR1 is LGHNA, CDR2 YNFKEQ, per germline. This CDR3 reads CASSPGLANTGELFF. The CDR3, as DNA: TGTGCCAGCAGCCCTGGACTAGCCAACACCGGGGAGCTGTTTTTT.

There are a few counts of this clone. The chain combines TRBV11-2 with TRBJ2-7, with 8 positions matching TRBD2. The V gene end was trimmed by 7 bases and the J gene end by 3 bases; junction bases not matched to a gene: 8. The CDR3 is made up of 14 amino acids. Germline V gene lookup returns CDR1 SGHAT and CDR2 FQNNGV. In DNA form, the CDR3 reads TGTGCCAGCAACGGGGGGGGTGGACTCTACGAGCAGTACTTC. Translation gives CASNGGGGLYEQYF.

This sequence joins TRBV15 and TRBJ1-6, with D unclear. The CDR3 extends over 15 amino acids. Germline V gene lookup returns CDR1 LNHNV and CDR2 YYDKDF (reference sequence). Trimming removed 5 bases from V and 10 bases from J, with 18 bases in between. CDR3 DNA sequence: TGTGCCACCAGCCCCCTGCGGGTCGTTGGATCACCCCTCCACTTT. This sequence encodes CATSPLRVVGSPLHF.

The chain joins TRBV27 to TRBJ1-5; D gene uncertain. The CDR3 spans 14 residues. Trimming cost V 5 bases and J 4 bases, with 12 bases left between them. Germline V gene data show CDR1 as MNHEY and CDR2 as SMNVEV (reference sequence). In nucleotides, the CDR3 is TGTGCCAGCAGTCCCCGATTGGCAAATCAGCCCCAGCATTTT. Amino acid sequence: CASSPRLANQPQHF.

The chain uses TRBV5-6 and TRBJ1-1; 10 bases agree with TRBD1. V was clipped by 4 bases and J by 7 bases; unmatched bases: 16. There are 17 residues in the CDR3. CDR1 is SGHDT, CDR2 YYEEEE, per germline. The DNA of the CDR3 is TGTGCCAGCAGCCCCACTCCGGGACAGGGGAGTTATAATGAAGCTTTCTTT. Translation gives CASSPTPGQGSYNEAFF.

This clone showed up many times. The chain is built from TRBV7-2 and TRBJ1-2; 11 positions match TRBD1. Germline lookup yields CDR1 SGHTA and CDR2 FQGNSA. V lost 3 bases to trimming and J lost 8 bases; unmatched junction nucleotides: 5. The CDR3 has 14 amino acids. In DNA form, the CDR3 reads TGTGCCAGCAGCTTCCGGGACAGGGGGGACGGCTACACCTTC. It encodes CASSFRDRGDGYTF.

A single count supports this clone. Other DNA sequences in this sample translate to the same CDR3. The chain couples TRBV4-1 to TRBJ1-5; tentatively, D is TRBD1 (6 bases). Trimming stripped 0 bases from V and 3 bases from J, with 9 bases between. This CDR3 contains 15 residues. Germline assignment: CDR1 MGHRA and CDR2 YSYEKL. In DNA, the CDR3 is TGCGCCAGCAGCCAAGAACAGGGAAACAATCAGCCCCAGCATTTT. Translated, it gives CASSQEQGNNQPQHF.